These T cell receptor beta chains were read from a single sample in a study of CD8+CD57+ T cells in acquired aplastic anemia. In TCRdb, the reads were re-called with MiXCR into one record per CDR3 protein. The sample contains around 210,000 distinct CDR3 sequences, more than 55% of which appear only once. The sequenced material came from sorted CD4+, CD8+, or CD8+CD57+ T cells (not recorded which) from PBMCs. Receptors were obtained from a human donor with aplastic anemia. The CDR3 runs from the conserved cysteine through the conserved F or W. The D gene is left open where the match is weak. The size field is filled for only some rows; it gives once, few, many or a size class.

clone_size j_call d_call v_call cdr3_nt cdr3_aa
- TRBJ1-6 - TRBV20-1 TGCAGTGCTAGGGGGGCAGGGAGCTCCTATAATTCACCCCTCCACTTT CSARGAGSSYNSPLHF
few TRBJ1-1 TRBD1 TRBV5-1 TGCGCCAGCAGCTTGGGGCAGGGGGGGGTTACTGAAGCTTTCTTT CASSLGQGGVTEAFF
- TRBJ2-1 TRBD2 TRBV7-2 TGTGCCAGCAGCTTAGTGTCATTAGCGGGAGCTCTGGGGCCCTACAATGAGCAGTTCTTC CASSLVSLAGALGPYNEQFF
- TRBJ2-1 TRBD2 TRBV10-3 TGTGCCATCAGTGGACCCCAAGGGCTAGCGGGACTCGGCAATGAGCAGTTCTTC CAISGPQGLAGLGNEQFF
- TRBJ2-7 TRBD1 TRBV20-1 TGCAGTGCTAGATCCGGGACAGCCACCTACGAGCAGTACTTC CSARSGTATYEQYF
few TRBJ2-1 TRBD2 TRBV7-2 TGTGCCAGCATGCCCCCGGGACTAGCCCACAATGAGCAGTTCTTC CASMPPGLAHNEQFF
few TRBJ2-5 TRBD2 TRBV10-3 TGTGCCATCAGTGAGTCGGCGGGAGACCAAGAGACCCAGTACTTC CAISESAGDQETQYF
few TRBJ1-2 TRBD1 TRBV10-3 TGTGCCATCAAAGGGGACAGCGACTATGGCTACACCTTC CAIKGDSDYGYTF
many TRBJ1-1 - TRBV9 TGTGCCAGCAATGGAGGGGTTCTGAACACTGAAGCTTTCTTT CASNGGVLNTEAFF
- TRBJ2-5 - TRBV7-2 TGTGCCAGCAGCCCCCGGGGGCGGGGGAGACAAGAGACCCAGTACTTC CASSPRGRGRQETQYF